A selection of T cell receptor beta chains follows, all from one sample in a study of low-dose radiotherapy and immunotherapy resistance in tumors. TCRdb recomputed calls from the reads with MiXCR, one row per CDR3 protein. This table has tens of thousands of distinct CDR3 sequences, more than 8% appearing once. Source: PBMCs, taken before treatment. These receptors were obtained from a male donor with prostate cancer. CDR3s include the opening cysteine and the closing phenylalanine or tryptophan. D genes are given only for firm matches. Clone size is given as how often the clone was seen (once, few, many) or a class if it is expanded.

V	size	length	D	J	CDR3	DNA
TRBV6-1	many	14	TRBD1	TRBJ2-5	CASIPGQGQETQYF	TGTGCCAGCATCCCGGGACAGGGTCAAGAGACCCAGTACTTC
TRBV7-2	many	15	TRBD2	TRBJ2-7	CASSPRGGGSYEQYF	TGTGCCAGCAGCCCCCGGGGGGGAGGCTCCTACGAGCAGTACTTC
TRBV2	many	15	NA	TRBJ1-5	CASSEWGVDNQPQHF	TGTGCCAGCAGTGAATGGGGGGTCGACAATCAGCCCCAGCATTTT
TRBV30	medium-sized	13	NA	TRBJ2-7	CAWSVSGNYEQYF	TGTGCCTGGAGTGTCAGCGGAAACTACGAGCAGTACTTC
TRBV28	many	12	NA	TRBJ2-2	CASSLPRTELFF	TGTGCCAGCAGTCTACCCCGGACTGAGCTGTTTTTT
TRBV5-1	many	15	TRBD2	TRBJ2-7	CASTKVTSATYEQYF	TGCGCCAGCACCAAGGTCACTAGCGCTACCTACGAGCAGTACTTC
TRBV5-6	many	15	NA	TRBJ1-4	CASSLAGGFEEKLFF	TGTGCCAGCAGCTTGGCTGGGGGGTTCGAGGAAAAACTGTTTTTT
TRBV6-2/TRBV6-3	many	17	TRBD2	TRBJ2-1	CASNGSGRWSSYNEQFF	TGTGCCAGCAACGGTAGCGGGAGGTGGAGCTCCTACAATGAGCAGTTCTTC
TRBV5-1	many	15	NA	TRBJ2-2	CASSISGLNTGELFF	TGCGCCAGCAGCATAAGCGGGCTGAACACCGGGGAGCTGTTTTTT
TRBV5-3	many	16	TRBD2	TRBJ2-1	CASSLYSGSSYNEQFF	TGCGCCAGCAGCTTGTATAGCGGGAGCTCCTACAATGAGCAGTTCTTC
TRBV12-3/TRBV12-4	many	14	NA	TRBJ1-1	CASSVTALNTEAFF	TGTGCCAGCAGTGTGACAGCCCTGAACACTGAAGCTTTCTTT
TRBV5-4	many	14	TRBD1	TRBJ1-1	CASNTGGRFTEAFF	TGTGCCAGCAACACAGGGGGGAGGTTCACTGAAGCTTTCTTT
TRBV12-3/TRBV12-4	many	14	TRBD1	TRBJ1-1	CASSRQGTDTEAFF	TGTGCCAGCAGCCGACAGGGAACAGACACTGAAGCTTTCTTT
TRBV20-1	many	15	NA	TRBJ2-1	CSARPQGGTPNEQFF	TGCAGTGCTAGACCACAGGGGGGGACGCCAAATGAGCAGTTCTTC
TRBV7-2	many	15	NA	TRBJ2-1	CASTDRGWWSDEQFF	TGTGCCAGCACTGATCGTGGGTGGTGGAGTGATGAGCAGTTCTTC
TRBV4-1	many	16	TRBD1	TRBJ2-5	CASSQDRTGWQETQYF	TGCGCCAGCAGCCAAGATAGGACAGGGTGGCAAGAGACCCAGTACTTC